A single sample gave rise to the 30 T cell receptor beta chains below, sequenced in a study of regulatory T cells in long-lasting Graves disease. Time point defined: persistent/refractory GD, antithyroid drugs over 5 years with positive TRAb. The TCR library was made from RNA extracted from PBMCs. Through Arm-PCR of CDR3 regions and iRepertoire HTBI primers, TCR beta libraries were built. MiXCR, applied by TCRdb to the multiplex PCR reads, yields one record per CDR3 protein. The data show roughly 500,000 distinct CDR3 sequences, with roughly a fifth seen just once and roughly 7.1% held by the top ten. The source material was peripheral blood mononuclear cells (PBMCs), sampled when the disease was refractory, from a patient treated with antithyroid drugs. Receptors were obtained from a female donor with Graves disease.

J is TRBJ2-3 and V is TRBV12-3 or TRBV12-4; 7 positions match TRBD2. V was pared by 8 bases and J by 2 bases, with 19 bases of the junction left unmatched. The CDR3 consists of 18 residues. CDR3 loop: CASSNGPRDYGFTDTQYF. The CDR3 coding sequence is TGTGCCAGCTCTAACGGTCCCCGGGACTATGGTTTCACAGATACGCAGTATTTT.

J is TRBJ2-4 and V is TRBV28, with D possibly called TRBD1 or TRBD2 (5 bases each). Trimming removed 5 bases from V and 3 bases from J, with 11 bases in between. Germline V CDR1 and CDR2: MDHEN, SYDVKM. CDR3 size: 14 residues. The CDR3 reads CASSPPRGKNIQYF. The CDR3 nucleotides read TGTGCCAGCAGTCCCCCGAGGGGCAAAAACATTCAGTACTTC.

This clonotype was detected ten times or more. The chain is built from TRBV28 and TRBJ1-6; 9 positions match TRBD1. The CDR3 runs 15 residues. CDR1 and CDR2 (germline): MDHEN, SYDVKM. The J segment lost 9 bases and the V segment lost 6 bases, leaving 9 bases of the junction unmatched. CDR3 sequence: CASRNGQGTASPLHF. In DNA form, the CDR3 reads TGTGCCAGCAGAAACGGACAGGGGACGGCTTCACCCCTCCACTTT.

This clonotype showed up many times. The chain combines TRBV13 with TRBJ1-2; possible D gene TRBD1, 5 bases. Germline V gene data show CDR1 as PRHDT and CDR2 as FYEKMQ (reference sequence). V was clipped by 0 bases and J by 3 bases, with 8 bases between them. CDR3 length: 14 residues. The CDR3 sequence: CASSLGGDDYGYTF. The CDR3 nucleotides are TGTGCCAGCAGCTTAGGAGGGGATGACTATGGCTACACCTTC.

About this clonotype itself: A much larger clone differs from this one at a single base, so this may be a read error. The chain couples TRBV5-6 to TRBJ1-1; D uncertain. Germline V gene sequence: CDR1 SGHDT, CDR2 YYEEEE. The CDR3 is 17 residues long. V was pared by 2 bases and J by 1 base, with 18 bases between. CDR3 DNA: TGTGCCAGCAGCTTTGGAAGACTCTCATATCCGAACACTGAAGCTTTCTTT. Translating it yields CASSFGRLSYPNTEAFF. Filled out from reference TRBV5-6 and TRBJ1-1, the complete variable domain reads DAGVTQSPTHLIKTRGQQVTLRCSPKSGHDTVSWYQQALGQGPQFIFQYYEEEERQRGNFPDRFSGHQFPNYSSELNVNALLLGDSALYLCASSFGRLSYPNTEAFFGQGTRLTVV.

On this clonotype itself: Just one base apart from a much larger clone, this may be a read error. The chain links TRBV2 to TRBJ2-7, with 9 bases fitting TRBD1. CDR1 and CDR2 (germline): SNHLY, FYNNEI. V gave up 11 bases and J gave up 5 bases; unmatched junction bases: 7. The CDR3 has 12 residues. CDR3 residues: CAGGGQGDEQYF. The CDR3 coding sequence is TGTGCCGGCGGGGGACAGGGCGACGAGCAGTACTTC. Full variable domain (remainder filled in from reference TRBV2 and TRBJ2-7): EPEVTQTPSHQVTQMGQEVILRCVPISNHLYFYWYRQILGQKVEFLVSFYNNEISEKSEIFDDQFSVERPDGSNFTLKIRSTKLEDSAMYFCAGGGQGDEQYFGPGTRLTVT.

In this sample, this clonotype turned up many times. This chain connects TRBV6-5 to TRBJ2-7; D remains unclear. Germline V lookup: CDR1 MNHEY, CDR2 SVGAGI. CDR3 length: 15 residues. The germline V and J ends were trimmed by 0 bases and 5 bases, with 14 bases remaining between them. The chain's CDR3 is CASSYSNSVVHEQYF. For the CDR3, the DNA is TGTGCCAGCAGTTACTCGAACTCCGTTGTACACGAGCAGTACTTC.

This chain connects TRBV20-1 to TRBJ1-6; D not certain. The CDR3 is 15 residues long. The V gene lost 3 bases and the J gene lost 3 bases, with 12 bases spanning the gap. Per germline, CDR1 DFQATT and CDR2 SNEGSKA (reference sequence). The CDR3 nucleotides are TGCAGTGCTAGCCGGGAACCGGGCTATAATTCACCCCTCCACTTT. This codes for CSASREPGYNSPLHF.

This clonotype was observed a few times. The gene calls are TRBV28 and TRBJ2-4, with D tentatively TRBD2 (7 bases). With 4 bases removed from V and 5 bases from J, the gap between germline ends came to 15 bases. The CDR3 spans 15 residues. Germline CDR1 reads MDHEN; CDR2 reads SYDVKM. The CDR3 sequence is CASSSPGEGENIQYF. As DNA, the CDR3 is TGTGCCAGCAGTTCCCCCGGGGAGGGGGAAAACATTCAGTACTTC. Combining the CDR3 with reference TRBV28 and TRBJ2-4 gives the whole variable domain DVKVTQSSRYLVKRTGEKVFLECVQDMDHENMFWYRQDPGLGLRLIYFSYDVKMKEKGDIPEGYSVSREKKERFSLILESASTNQTSMYLCASSSPGEGENIQYFGAGTRLSVL.

This clonotype was recorded a few times. The chain uses TRBV29-1 and TRBJ2-7; D possibly matches TRBD1 or TRBD2 (5 bases each). V dropped 3 bases and J dropped 3 bases, with 12 bases sitting between them. There are 13 residues in the CDR3. Germline V gene lookup returns CDR1 SQVTM and CDR2 ANQGSEA. This CDR3 is CSVDHGDGYEQYF. DNA for the CDR3: TGCAGCGTTGACCATGGGGACGGCTACGAGCAGTACTTC.

This clonotype was recorded at least ten times. The chain couples TRBV28 to TRBJ2-5; TRBD2 agrees at 12 bases. Germline CDR1 reads MDHEN; CDR2 reads SYDVKM. There are 16 residues in the CDR3. After removal of 5 bases from V and 3 bases from J, the junction contained 7 bases not matched to a gene. The CDR3 region is CASSIGTSGPEETQYF. The CDR3 DNA reads as TGTGCCAGCAGTATTGGGACTAGCGGGCCCGAAGAGACCCAGTACTTC.

This clonotype was counted only a few times. The DNA of the CDR3 is TGCAGTGCTAGTGCGACGGGCACAGATACGCAGTATTTT. Encoded protein: CSASATGTDTQYF. The chain combines TRBV20-1 with TRBJ2-3; D gene unclear. The CDR3 runs 13 residues. Trimming left V 3 bases short and J 1 base short, with 8 bases between. Germline V gene data show CDR1 as DFQATT and CDR2 as SNEGSKA (reference sequence).

This clonotype has a count of ten or more. One junction end disagrees with the germline gene, perhaps due to a read error. CDR3 coding DNA: TGTGCCAGCAGTTTTATGTACGAGCAATACTTC. It encodes CASSFMYEQYF. The chain is built from TRBV12-3 or TRBV12-4 and TRBJ2-7; D not resolved. CDR3 length: 11 residues.

Comments on this clonotype: The junction and the germline gene differ at one end; a read error may be behind it. This chain links TRBV30 with TRBJ1-5; no clear D gene. Germline lookup yields CDR1 GTSNPN and CDR2 SVGIG (reference sequence). The CDR3 consists of 13 residues. CDR3 sequence reads: CAWGRYSNRPQHF. The CDR3 nucleotides are TGTGCCTGGGGGCGATATAGCAATCGGCCCCAGCATTTT.

CDR3 amino acids: CASSLAGGLNNQPQHF. CDR3 nucleotide sequence: TGTGCCAGCAGCTTAGCAGGGGGCCTGAATAATCAGCCCCAGCATTTT. This chain links TRBV7-2 with TRBJ1-5, with TRBD1 matching over 7 bases. Germline V gene sequence: CDR1 SGHTA, CDR2 FQGNSA. V gave up 0 bases and J gave up 4 bases; unmatched junction bases: 6. The CDR3 loop spans 16 amino acids.

This sequence joins TRBV5-1 and TRBJ2-2, with unresolved D. Trimming removed 3 bases from V and 0 bases from J, with 12 bases in between. Germline CDR1 is SGHRS and CDR2 is YFSETQ. The CDR3 has 16 residues. This chain's CDR3 is CASSSQVPSNTGELFF. CDR3 sequence (DNA): TGCGCCAGCAGCTCGCAGGTCCCTTCGAACACCGGGGAGCTGTTTTTT.

This clonotype was counted between two and nine times. The chain combines TRBV12-3 or TRBV12-4 with TRBJ1-1; D perhaps matches TRBD1 (6 bases). Trimming cost V 7 bases and J 1 base, with 13 bases left between them. This CDR3 comprises 14 residues. The CDR3: CASTLTGENTEAFF. DNA of the CDR3: TGTGCCAGCACCCTGACAGGAGAGAACACTGAAGCTTTCTTT.

This clonotype was found once. The chain recombines TRBV4-3 with TRBJ1-5, with D perhaps TRBD1 (5 bases). Between the trimmed V and J ends, which lost 0 bases and 6 bases, there was a span of 12 bases. This CDR3 has 15 amino acids. Germline assignment: CDR1 LGHNA and CDR2 YSLEER. CDR3 region: CASSQDRGVAQPQHF. For the CDR3, the DNA is TGCGCCAGCAGCCAAGATCGGGGGGTAGCTCAGCCCCAGCATTTT.

This clonotype was counted many times. The J gene is TRBJ1-2, the V gene TRBV12-3 or TRBV12-4; D is perhaps TRBD1 (5 bases). The CDR3 loop spans 15 amino acids. Trimming stripped 4 bases from V and 4 bases from J, with 16 bases between. CDR3 in DNA: TGTGCCAGCAGTTCCGGGACCGCAACCTTCTATGGCTACACCTTC. It is translated as CASSSGTATFYGYTF.

This clonotype was seen a handful of times. This sequence joins TRBV6-1 and TRBJ2-2, with 7 bases matching TRBD2. The CDR3 contains 13 residues. V shed 5 bases, J shed 9 bases, and the junction held 6 bases outside the gene matches. From germline, CDR1 is MNHNS and CDR2 SASEGT. CDR3: CASSPGTTRELFF. DNA for the CDR3: TGTGCCAGCAGTCCTGGGACTACTAGGGAGCTGTTTTTT.

A few counts support this clonotype. The gene calls are TRBV19 and TRBJ1-2; D gene uncertain. The V and J ends lost 4 bases and 8 bases respectively, with 17 bases between them. Germline loops: CDR1 LNHDA, CDR2 SQIVND (reference sequence). The CDR3 runs 14 residues. CDR3 loop: CASSRSGGLYGYTF. CDR3 sequence (DNA): TGTGCCAGTAGTAGATCTGGCGGTTTATACGGCTACACCTTC.

In its sample, this clonotype was seen a few times. This chain links TRBV19 with TRBJ2-4, with 10 bases identical to TRBD2. From germline, CDR1 is LNHDA and CDR2 SQIVND (reference sequence). The CDR3 is 19 residues long. V shed 5 bases and J 0 bases; nucleotides not matched to a gene: 13. This CDR3 is CASSPPLAGDTLAKNIQYF. In DNA, the CDR3 is TGTGCCAGTAGTCCACCTCTAGCGGGGGATACCTTAGCCAAAAACATTCAGTACTTC.

On this clonotype: One end of the junction does not line up with germline, which may come from a read error. The rearrangement links TRBV6-1 to TRBJ2-1; TRBD2 agrees at 7 bases. This CDR3 is built from 15 residues. Germline V gives CDR1 MNHNS, CDR2 SASEGT. The chain's CDR3 is CASSPSGLDYSEQFF. Here the CDR3 DNA reads TGTGCCAGCAGTCCTTCAGGACTAGATTACAGTGAGCAGTTCTTC.

The V call is TRBV24-1, the J call TRBJ2-1, with 10 positions matching TRBD1. The V and J ends lost 3 bases and 5 bases, in that order; junction bases with no gene match: 9. This CDR3 contains 17 residues. CDR1 is KGHDR, CDR2 SFDVKD, per germline. DNA for the CDR3: TGTGCCACCAGTGATGGAACCCCGGGACAGGGGAACAATGAGCAGTTCTTC. Amino acids: CATSDGTPGQGNNEQFF.

This clonotype occurred a few times. This chain connects TRBV11-1 to TRBJ2-2; 10 bases match TRBD2. Germline V gene lookup returns CDR1 SGHAT and CDR2 FQDESV (reference sequence). J was trimmed by 4 bases and V by 6 bases; bases with no gene match: 8. The CDR3 consists of 16 residues. In DNA form, the CDR3 reads TGTGCCAGCAGTCTTGGGACTAGCGTGAGCACCGGGGAGCTGTTTTTT. Protein product: CASSLGTSVSTGELFF.

Many counts were recorded for this clonotype. The genes are TRBV20-1 and TRBJ2-5; D uncertain. Germline values: CDR1 DFQATT, CDR2 SNEGSKA (reference sequence). The length of the CDR3 is 14 residues. With 6 bases removed from V and 1 base from J, the gap between germline ends came to 15 bases. This CDR3 reads CSAPPSSPQETQYF. CDR3 DNA sequence: TGCAGTGCCCCCCCCTCGAGTCCCCAAGAGACCCAGTACTTC.

This clonotype was seen many times. V gene TRBV3-1 combines with J gene TRBJ2-5, with D hard to call. Germline CDR1 and CDR2: LGHDT and YNNKEL (reference sequence). The CDR3 consists of 11 residues. V shed 0 bases and J shed 4 bases, with 0 bases lying between them. In nucleotides, the CDR3 is TGTGCCAGCAGCCAAGAAGAGACCCAGTACTTC. It is translated as CASSQEETQYF.

This clonotype was seen a few times. The chain carries TRBV2 and TRBJ2-6; possibly TRBD2 for D (6 bases). The CDR3 contains 16 residues. In germline, CDR1 is SNHLY, CDR2 FYNNEI. Trimming left V 7 bases short and J 11 bases short, with 24 bases between. CDR3 sequence: CASNLLGDSQADVLTF. The CDR3 DNA reads TGTGCCAGCAACCTCCTCGGGGACTCTCAAGCGGACGTCCTGACTTTC.

This clonotype was detected a few times. CDR3 sequence (DNA): TGTGCCAGCAGCTTGGGGGCGCGGGGCACAGATACGCAGTATTTT. It translates to CASSLGARGTDTQYF. The chain links TRBV5-5 to TRBJ2-3; TRBD2 is a possible D gene (5 bases). CDR1 SGHKS and CDR2 YYEKEE come from the germline V gene (reference sequence). V was pared by 0 bases and J by 1 base, with 9 bases between. The CDR3 contains 15 residues.

The table lists this clonotype with a few counts. The chain links TRBV5-5 to TRBJ1-2; D call uncertain. The CDR3 length is 17 residues. Trimming took off 3 bases at V and 2 bases at J, with 20 bases between the two ends. Germline V gene lookup returns CDR1 SGHKS and CDR2 YYEKEE (reference sequence). CDR3 loop: CASSSPPKRTENYGYTF. In DNA form, the CDR3 reads TGTGCCAGCAGCTCCCCCCCAAAACGGACGGAGAACTATGGCTACACCTTC.